This T cell receptor (beta chain) emerged from a study of blood T cell repertoires in COVID-19. Study at large: Spain, Italy and the United States supplied samples that represented acute and convalescent COVID-19. T cells, B-cell-depleted T cells, or PBMCs provided the cDNA or gDNA that served as material.

Germline lookup yields CDR1 SGHAT and CDR2 FQDESV (reference sequence). Unmatched junction bases numbered 6, after V lost 5 bases and J lost 5 bases. The CDR3 extends over 14 amino acids. The protocol was immunoSEQ multiplex PCR, while the TCRdb copy is restricted to in-frame clones and leaves out a portion. The sample holds about 140,000 clones, around 80% seen once. The rearrangement joins TRBV11-1 to TRBJ2-5; 9 nucleotides agree with TRBD2. The receptor's source is a human donor in a cohort sampled during active COVID-19. Sequenced: peripheral blood. The CDR3, as DNA: TGTGCCAGCAGCCCGTTTACTAGCGGGGAGACCCAGTACTTC. Translated: CASSPFTSGETQYF. The full variable domain, rest sourced from reference TRBV11-1 and TRBJ2-5, is EAEVAQSPRYKITEKSQAVAFWCDPISGHATLYWYRQILGQGPELLVQFQDESVVDDSQLPKDRFSAERLKGVDSTLKIQPAELGDSAMYLCASSPFTSGETQYFGPGTRLLVL.